This T cell receptor beta chain comes out of a study of T cell responses to AZD1222 COVID-19 vaccine. Study-level results: Of the AZD1222 recipients, only six were seropositive at baseline. Among vaccine-associated CD4 TCRs, coverage spanned spike, with dominance at 160-218 and 743-854. Regions left unmutated in variants are reportedly the target of nearly half of spike-specific TCRs.

With regard to this clone: Its antigen is unknown.

The ends were cut back, 3 bases at V and 4 bases at J, with 9 bases in the middle. Germline V CDR1 and CDR2: LGHDT, YNNKEL (reference sequence). This CDR3 has 13 residues. Produced via immunoSEQ multiplex PCR; TCRdb's table is partial and in-frame only. The repertoire consists of 200,000 to 250,000 clones, with roughly 94% occurring once and the leading ten covering over 1.5%. This rearrangement joins TRBV3-1 (or the pseudogene TRBV3-2) to TRBJ1-2; D is unresolved. The sequence was collected from an adult who received the MenACWY meningococcal vaccine as a control. Source: peripheral blood, taken 28 days after the second dose of the MenACWY control vaccine. The CDR3 is CASSQEGSYGYTF. The CDR3 coding sequence is TGTGCCAGCAGCCAGGAGGGATCCTATGGCTACACCTTC.